The 16 T cell receptor beta chains below all came from one sample that was sequenced in a study of blood T cells in healthy people across ages. The use of a sample-barcoded 5' primer and a J-beta primer mix characterized a second PCR of roughly 6 to 12 cycles. In TCRdb, the 5' RACE reads were re-called with MiXCR into one record per CDR3 protein. The top ten clones hold approximately 2.1% of a sample with 2 million or so distinct CDR3 sequences, 40% to 55% of them seen once. Sequenced input: blood. The receptors originated from a woman in her forties in good health.

Many counts were recorded for this clonotype. This chain connects TRBV20-1 to TRBJ1-5; 9 nucleotides align to TRBD1. The trim removed 1 base at V and 0 bases at J, leaving 1 base unmatched. CDR1 DFQATT and CDR2 SNEGSKA come from the germline V gene (reference sequence). The length of the CDR3 is 15 residues. CDR3: CSARVTGGSNQPQHF. In nucleotides, the CDR3 is TGCAGTGCTAGAGTGACAGGGGGTAGCAATCAGCCCCAGCATTTT.

V and J are TRBV7-2 and TRBJ2-3; 7 nucleotides align to TRBD2. Germline-derived CDR1 and CDR2 are SGHTA and FQGNSA. Trimming removed 5 bases from V and 0 bases from J; junction bases left unmatched: 11. This CDR3 spans 17 amino acids. CDR3 DNA: TGTGCCAGCAGCCTTGGTACTAGCGCTTCTAGCACAGATACGCAGTATTTT. Translating gives CASSLGTSASSTDTQYF.

This clonotype was counted between two and nine times. The V call is TRBV6-6, the J call TRBJ2-5, with 13 positions matching TRBD2. The J call may be faulty, since TRBJ2-7 better matches the DNA end. Germline V CDR1 and CDR2: MNHNY, SVGAGI (reference sequence). The CDR3 contains 15 residues. CDR3 coding DNA: TGTGCCAGCAGTTACGGACTAGCGGGGGTAAACGAGCAGTACTTC. This translates into CASSYGLAGVNEQYF.

V usage is TRBV7-2 and J usage is TRBJ1-2, with 8 bases that match TRBD1. From germline, CDR1 is SGHTA and CDR2 FQGNSA. The CDR3 totals 14 residues. The ends lost 2 bases at V and 7 bases at J; junction bases unmatched: 6. In nucleotides, the CDR3 is TGTGCCAGCAGCTTACCAGGGGGCCCAGGTGGCTACACCTTC. It specifies CASSLPGGPGGYTF.

The chain combines TRBV7-2 with TRBJ2-7, with TRBD2 matching over 7 bases. This CDR3 is 13 amino acids long. V shed 6 bases and J 7 bases; nucleotides not matched to a gene: 9. Germline CDR1 and CDR2: SGHTA and FQGNSA. CDR3 residues: CASRSGGRDEQYF. CDR3 coding DNA: TGTGCCAGCAGGTCGGGAGGTAGGGATGAGCAGTACTTC.

In regard to this clonotype: A much more abundant neighbour one base away suggests this may be a read error. The V gene is TRBV6-2 or TRBV6-3, the J gene TRBJ2-5; 7 nucleotides align to TRBD1. With 7 bases clipped from V and 11 bases from J, the junction kept 10 bases outside the gene matches. Per germline, CDR1 MNHEY and CDR2 SVGEGT. The CDR3 loop spans 12 amino acids. The CDR3 sequence is CASTRQGNEQYF. The DNA of the CDR3 is TGTGCCAGCACCCGACAGGGCAATGAGCAGTACTTC.

This clonotype has more than one count but fewer than ten. The rearrangement joins TRBV7-6 to TRBJ2-5; D is unresolved. The J call may be in error: the DNA end matches TRBJ2-7 better. Per the germline V gene, CDR1 is SGHVS and CDR2 is FNYEAQ. This CDR3 is built from 14 residues. This CDR3 reads CASSPLGEDDEQYF. The CDR3 bases are TGTGCCAGCAGCCCCCTGGGCGAGGACGACGAGCAGTACTTC.

The chain carries TRBV4-1 and TRBJ1-5, with D hard to call. V lost 3 bases and J 9 bases, leaving 21 bases between the germline ends. The CDR3 is 16 residues long. CDR1 MGHRA and CDR2 YSYEKL come from the germline V gene. As DNA, the CDR3 is TGCGCCAGCAGCCAGCTCCTCAAGCAGGCAGGCCCGCCCCAGCATTTT. It encodes CASSQLLKQAGPPQHF.

Many counts were recorded for this clonotype. The chain combines TRBV20-1 with TRBJ2-7; no clear D. Germline CDR1 reads DFQATT; CDR2 reads SNEGSKA (reference sequence). The CDR3 contains 15 residues. With 3 bases removed from V and 0 bases from J, the gap between germline ends came to 15 bases. The CDR3 coding sequence is TGCAGTGCTAGTGTCCCCCGGGCGAGCTCCTACGAGCAGTACTTC. This codes for CSASVPRASSYEQYF.

V gene TRBV7-8 combines with J gene TRBJ2-5; D is undetermined. Near its end, the DNA agrees better with TRBJ2-7, so the J call may be wrong. The CDR3 spans 12 residues. Germline V lookup: CDR1 SGHVS, CDR2 FQNEAQ. The CDR3 here is CASSLEVIEQYF. The DNA for the CDR3 is TGTGCCAGCAGCTTAGAAGTTATCGAGCAGTACTTC.

The table lists this clonotype with a count of one. The rearrangement links TRBV7-2 to TRBJ1-2; TRBD1 aligns across 7 bases. There are 16 residues in the CDR3. Per the germline V gene, CDR1 is SGHTA and CDR2 is FQGNSA. The V and J ends lost 5 bases and 6 bases, in that order; junction bases with no gene match: 15. Written as DNA, the CDR3 is TGTGCCAGCAGCCCGACACCCGATAGGGGGCTAAATGGCTACACCTTC. This sequence encodes CASSPTPDRGLNGYTF. Supplemented by reference TRBV7-2 and TRBJ1-2, the full variable domain reads GAGVSQSPSNKVTEKGKDVELRCDPISGHTALYWYRQSLGQGLEFLIYFQGNSAPDKSGLPSDRFSAERTGGSVSTLTIQRTQQEDSAVYLCASSPTPDRGLNGYTFGSGTRLTVV.

In its sample, this clonotype was seen a few times. The chain recombines TRBV6-1 with TRBJ2-3; a possible D gene is TRBD2 (5 bases). The CDR3 spans 13 residues. The ends were cut back, 3 bases at V and 5 bases at J, with 9 bases in the middle. Per the germline V gene, CDR1 is MNHNS and CDR2 is SASEGT. The CDR3 DNA sequence: TGTGCCAGCAGTGAGCCTCGGGGAGATACGCAGTATTTT. The encoded protein is CASSEPRGDTQYF.

The chain is built from TRBV6-1 and TRBJ1-5; D is unclear. The length of the CDR3 is 15 residues. CDR1 and CDR2 (germline): MNHNS, SASEGT. Deletions cut 0 bases from V and 2 bases from J, with 8 bases between. CDR3 amino acids: CASSEAWTGNQPQHF. The CDR3 DNA sequence: TGTGCCAGCAGTGAAGCCTGGACGGGCAATCAGCCCCAGCATTTT.

This clonotype has more than one count but fewer than ten. The rearrangement uses TRBV28 and TRBJ1-2; 7 nucleotides match TRBD1. Germline values: CDR1 MDHEN, CDR2 SYDVKM. J gave up 8 bases and V 6 bases, and 12 bases lay outside the gene matches. The CDR3 is made up of 14 amino acids. CDR3 residues: CASRSAQGSRGYTF. In DNA form, the CDR3 reads TGTGCCAGCAGGTCCGCACAGGGGTCAAGAGGCTACACCTTC.

The rearrangement joins TRBV15 to TRBJ2-5, with unresolved D. Deletions cut 0 bases from V and 3 bases from J, with 8 bases between. The CDR3 has 14 amino acids. CDR1 is LNHNV, CDR2 YYDKDF, per germline (reference sequence). CDR3 nucleotide sequence: TGTGCCACCAGCAGAGATGGGCCGGAAGAGACCCAGTACTTC. It yields the protein CATSRDGPEETQYF.

Only a few counts were recorded for this clonotype. The chain joins TRBV7-2 to TRBJ2-7; D may be TRBD1 (6 bases). The J call is doubtful: the DNA matches TRBJ2-5 better. Germline-derived CDR1 and CDR2 are SGHTA and FQGNSA. The CDR3 has 16 amino acids. CDR3 DNA: TGTGCCAGCAGCTTCAAACCAACAGGGACCGAAGGGACCCAGTACTTC. The encoded protein is CASSFKPTGTEGTQYF.